This T cell receptor beta chain was sequenced in a study of shared clonotypes between healthy human individuals. Each subset's genomic DNA was split evenly across several immunoSEQ plates. Repertoires were generated with immunoSEQ multiplex PCR, while TCRdb's copy carries only in-frame clones and drops some. Among about 1 million clones listed, about 75% were seen once. CDR3 length equals 13 residues. Germline CDR1 and CDR2: SNHLY and FYNNEI. V lost 8 bases to trimming and J lost 2 bases, with 12 bases between them. This receptor was taken from a man between 18 and 35 years old in good health. This chain connects TRBV2 to TRBJ2-5; D unclear. Sequencing was performed on memory CD4+ T cells sorted from blood. The sample's subset: CD45RA-negative fraction. As DNA, the CDR3 is TGTGCCAGCTGGTGGCAAACTCAAGAGACCCAGTACTTC. Translated, it gives CASWWQTQETQYF. Looking up the rest from reference TRBV2 and TRBJ2-5 gives the full variable domain: EPEVTQTPSHQVTQMGQEVILRCVPISNHLYFYWYRQILGQKVEFLVSFYNNEISEKSEIFDDQFSVERPDGSNFTLKIRSTKLEDSAMYFCASWWQTQETQYFGPGTRLLVL.